Shown below are 30 T cell receptor beta chains from a single sample sequenced in a study of vaccination and CD4 T cells after COVID-19. Oncomine TCR Beta short-read sequencing was applied to DNA from cultured CD4+ T cells. TCRdb re-analysed the PCR reads in MiXCR, keeping a single row per CDR3 protein. The sample lists under 25,000 distinct CDR3 sequences; under 30% were seen once. As to treatment: approximately 10-day PBMC culture with coronavirus spike peptide pools or control peptides (ViraFEST assay). The antigens these receptors bind are not known. The sequenced material came from cultured CD4+ T cells from blood. The receptors shown here come from a human donor with COVID-19.

The table lists this clonotype with a few counts. The chain employs TRBV28 and TRBJ2-3, with a weak D call TRBD1 (5 bases). Deletions cut 6 bases from V and 0 bases from J, with 16 bases between. CDR3 length: 16 residues. The germline CDR1 and CDR2 sequences are MDHEN and SYDVKM. This CDR3 reads CASRLSGHRSTDTQYF. The CDR3 DNA reads as TGTGCCAGCAGGCTTTCCGGACATCGTAGCACAGATACGCAGTATTTT.

Of note for this clonotype: Germline and junction disagree at one end, which may indicate a read error. The CDR3 DNA follows: TGCGCCAGCAGCTTGGCTAGCGGGGGTTTGGGAGAGACCCAGTACTTC. Protein sequence: CASSLASGGLGETQYF. This chain links TRBV7-9 with TRBJ2-5, with TRBD2 matching 10 bases. This CDR3 comprises 16 residues. Germline CDR1 SEHNR, CDR2 FQNEAQ (reference sequence).

This clonotype appeared a few times. The rearrangement joins TRBV20-1 to TRBJ1-3; 9 nucleotides match TRBD1. J was trimmed by 0 bases and V by 4 bases; bases with no gene match: 10. The CDR3 consists of 17 residues. Germline V gene sequence: CDR1 DFQATT, CDR2 SNEGSKA (reference sequence). Here the CDR3 DNA reads TGCAGTGCTAACCGGGACAGGGAAGGGGGCTCTGGAAACACCATATATTTT. As protein: CSANRDREGGSGNTIYF.

CDR3 protein: CAIRGRTNEKLFF. The CDR3 DNA reads as TGTGCCATTAGGGGGAGGACTAATGAAAAACTGTTTTTT. The V and J genes are TRBV28 and TRBJ1-4; a possible D gene is TRBD1 (6 bases). Germline V gene lookup returns CDR1 MDHEN and CDR2 SYDVKM. V lost 10 bases, J lost 2 bases, and 11 bases lay in between. The CDR3 has 13 residues.

The chain uses TRBV2 and TRBJ2-1, with 7 bases lining up with TRBD1. This CDR3 spans 11 amino acids. Germline V gene data show CDR1 as SNHLY and CDR2 as FYNNEI. Germline trimming cut 5 bases from V and 12 bases from J; bases unmatched to any gene: 4. The CDR3 protein is CASSYRQGQFF. CDR3 DNA: TGTGCCAGCAGTTATCGACAGGGGCAGTTCTTC.

This rearrangement joins TRBV5-4 to TRBJ2-5; tentative D call: TRBD1 (6 bases). The CDR3 spans 14 residues. CDR1 is SGHNT and CDR2 is YYREEE in the germline V gene (reference sequence). With 2 bases removed from V and 4 bases from J, the gap between germline ends came to 12 bases. The chain's CDR3 is CASSFQATGETQYF. The CDR3 DNA is TGTGCCAGCAGCTTTCAGGCGACAGGAGAGACCCAGTACTTC. The whole variable domain, filled in from reference TRBV5-4 and TRBJ2-5, reads ETGVTQSPTHLIKTRGQQVTLRCSSQSGHNTVSWYQQALGQGPQFIFQYYREEENGRGNFPPRFSGLQFPNYSSELNVNALELDDSALYLCASSFQATGETQYFGPGTRLLVL.

This clonotype has only a few counts. V usage is TRBV7-2 and J usage is TRBJ2-6; D is ambiguous. This CDR3 is built from 14 residues. V lost 6 bases, J lost 2 bases, and 8 bases lay in between. Per the germline V gene, CDR1 is SGHTA and CDR2 is FQGNSA. CDR3 DNA sequence: TGTGCCAGCAGTGATAGGACTGGGGCCAACGTCCTGACTTTC. It translates to CASSDRTGANVLTF.

Concerning this clonotype itself: Lacking the conserved final phenylalanine or tryptophan, this CDR3 likely reflects a read error. J is TRBJ1-2 and V is TRBV29-1; perhaps TRBD1 as D (6 bases). The V end was cut by 6 bases, the J end by 1 base, with 12 bases between. This CDR3 has 13 amino acids. The germline V gene encodes CDR1 SQVTM and CDR2 ANQGSEA. CDR3 sequence (DNA): TGCAGCGTCCAGGGACATCTTAACTATGGCTACACCCTC. Translation gives CSVQGHLNYGYTL.

The chain carries TRBV7-2 and TRBJ2-7, with 11 nucleotides matching TRBD2. This CDR3 contains 15 residues. Per the germline V gene, CDR1 is SGHTA and CDR2 is FQGNSA. J gave up 5 bases and V 4 bases, and 7 bases lay outside the gene matches. The CDR3 DNA is TGTGCCAGCAGCTACCAGGATAGCGGGGGGGACGAGCAGTACTTC. Protein product: CASSYQDSGGDEQYF.

V gene TRBV19 combines with J gene TRBJ2-3; D is perhaps TRBD1 or TRBD2 (5 bases each). Germline V lookup: CDR1 LNHDA, CDR2 SQIVND (reference sequence). Trimming cost V 6 bases and J 6 bases, with 25 bases left between them. This CDR3 spans 17 amino acids. CDR3 in DNA: TGTGCCAGTAGCCCCGGGATGGGGGAAGTGGTATCGGATACGCAGTATTTT. Translation gives CASSPGMGEVVSDTQYF.

This clonotype was seen a handful of times. The gene calls are TRBV6-5 and TRBJ2-1, with 12 bases lining up with TRBD2. Looked up from germline, CDR1 is MNHEY and CDR2 is SVGAGI. With 4 bases clipped from V and 9 bases from J, the junction kept 10 bases outside the gene matches. CDR3 size: 16 residues. Here the CDR3 DNA reads TGTGCCAGCAGTTCCAAATCTAGCGGGGGGGCGGGTGAGCAGTTCTTC. The encoded protein is CASSSKSSGGAGEQFF.

This clonotype has just a few counts. CDR3 protein: CASSSQTNYGYTF. The CDR3, as DNA: TGTGCCAGTAGTAGCCAGACTAACTATGGCTACACCTTC. J is TRBJ1-2 and V is TRBV19; no firm D call. The length of the CDR3 is 13 residues. The ends were cut back, 4 bases at V and 0 bases at J, with 6 bases in the middle. The germline V gene encodes CDR1 LNHDA and CDR2 SQIVND (reference sequence).

The genes are TRBV5-1 and TRBJ2-3; D not certain. V was clipped by 0 bases and J by 5 bases, with 10 bases between them. Germline CDR1 reads SGHRS; CDR2 reads YFSETQ. This CDR3 spans 14 amino acids. This CDR3 is CASSLADGGDTQYF. CDR3 in DNA: TGCGCCAGCAGCTTGGCCGATGGTGGAGATACGCAGTATTTT.

This clonotype was observed a single time. The V and J genes are TRBV5-1 and TRBJ1-6, with D possibly TRBD1 on 5 matching bases. Germline V CDR1 and CDR2: SGHRS, YFSETQ. The V end was cut by 4 bases, the J end by 4 bases, with 9 bases between. The CDR3 consists of 14 residues. CDR3 sequence reads: CASSTGDYNSPLHF. CDR3 in DNA: TGCGCCAGCAGCACAGGAGATTATAATTCACCCCTCCACTTT.

This clonotype was counted between two and nine times. The gene calls are TRBV5-1 and TRBJ1-5; D is perhaps TRBD1 (6 bases). Trimming left V 4 bases short and J 0 bases short, with 14 bases between. CDR3 length: 16 residues. CDR1 and CDR2 from the germline V gene are SGHRS and YFSETQ. The CDR3 spells CASSLGQPDSNQPQHF. Written as DNA, the CDR3 is TGCGCCAGCAGCCTAGGACAGCCCGATAGCAATCAGCCCCAGCATTTT.

This clonotype came up a few times. The chain combines TRBV20-1 with TRBJ2-5, with a weak D call TRBD2 (6 bases). The CDR3 is 13 residues long. V was clipped by 3 bases and J by 4 bases, with 12 bases between them. CDR1 is DFQATT and CDR2 is SNEGSKA in the germline V gene (reference sequence). This chain's CDR3 is CSARKRAVETQYF. The CDR3 region has the DNA TGCAGTGCTAGGAAGCGGGCGGTAGAGACCCAGTACTTC.

This clonotype was picked up a small number of times. The chain joins TRBV20-1 to TRBJ1-3, with D unclear. Germline-derived CDR1 and CDR2 are DFQATT and SNEGSKA (reference sequence). Trimming shortened V by 1 base and J by 0 bases, and 10 bases separated the two germline ends. This CDR3 is 15 amino acids long. As DNA, the CDR3 is TGCAGTGCTAGAGCCCAGACAATCTCTGGAAACACCATATATTTT. The encoded protein is CSARAQTISGNTIYF.

A remark on this clonotype: A read error may explain this, as a much larger clone is one base away. The chain carries TRBV7-9 and TRBJ1-1; D is possibly TRBD1 (6 bases). Germline V gene sequence: CDR1 SEHNR, CDR2 FQNEAQ (reference sequence). This CDR3 is 15 amino acids long. The CDR3 sequence is CASSPKHRVGTGAFF. CDR3 coding DNA: TGTGCCAGCAGCCCTAAACACAGGGTTGGGACTGGAGCTTTCTTT.

This clonotype has a single count. This chain joins TRBV5-4 and TRBJ2-4, with D unresolved. Between the trimmed V and J ends, which lost 4 bases and 0 bases, there was a span of 11 bases. The CDR3 extends over 15 amino acids. Germline V gene lookup returns CDR1 SGHNT and CDR2 YYREEE (reference sequence). CDR3 in amino acids: CASSPSAVAKNIQYF. The CDR3 region has the DNA TGTGCCAGCAGCCCTTCGGCGGTAGCCAAAAACATTCAGTACTTC. Based on the CDR3 plus reference TRBV5-4 and TRBJ2-4, the full variable domain is ETGVTQSPTHLIKTRGQQVTLRCSSQSGHNTVSWYQQALGQGPQFIFQYYREEENGRGNFPPRFSGLQFPNYSSELNVNALELDDSALYLCASSPSAVAKNIQYFGAGTRLSVL.

The rearrangement uses TRBV5-4 and TRBJ1-2; D possibly corresponds to TRBD1 (5 bases). The CDR3 has 14 residues. The ends were cut back, 0 bases at V and 7 bases at J, with 13 bases in the middle. Germline V gives CDR1 SGHNT, CDR2 YYREEE (reference sequence). The CDR3 protein is CASSLERTRSGYTF. DNA of the CDR3: TGTGCCAGCAGCTTGGAACGGACACGTAGTGGCTACACCTTC.

The chain has TRBV9 and TRBJ2-7; TRBD1 might be the D (5 bases). The CDR3 runs 14 residues. V was trimmed by 0 bases and J by 2 bases, leaving 9 bases between them. Germline V lookup: CDR1 SGDLS, CDR2 YYNGEE. The DNA of the CDR3 is TGTGCCAGCAGCGTAGAGGGGTGGGCCTACGAGCAGTACTTC. It is translated as CASSVEGWAYEQYF. The full variable domain, with the rest looked up from reference TRBV9 and TRBJ2-7, is DSGVTQTPKHLITATGQRVTLRCSPRSGDLSVYWYQQSLDQGLQFLIQYYNGEERAKGNILERFSAQQFPDLHSELNLSSLELGDSALYFCASSVEGWAYEQYFGPGTRLTVT.

The chain joins TRBV20-1 to TRBJ1-6, with D unclear. V was pared by 8 bases and J by 11 bases, with 19 bases between. Germline V gene sequence: CDR1 DFQATT, CDR2 SNEGSKA (reference sequence). The CDR3 has 13 amino acids. The CDR3 here is CSPHDGVGPPLHF. In DNA form, the CDR3 reads TGCAGTCCTCACGACGGGGTCGGGCCACCCCTCCACTTT.

This clonotype was seen a few times. The rearrangement joins TRBV24-1 to TRBJ2-3; D call uncertain. Trimming stripped 4 bases from V and 1 base from J, with 8 bases between. This CDR3 is 14 amino acids long. Germline V CDR1 and CDR2: KGHDR, SFDVKD. The DNA for the CDR3 is TGTGCCACCAGTGACGCAACAGGCACAGATACGCAGTATTTT. It codes for CATSDATGTDTQYF.

A single count supports this clonotype. A much bigger clone sits one base away, suggesting this may be a read error. The chain links TRBV20-1 to TRBJ1-5, with D tentatively TRBD1 (6 bases). The germline V gene has CDR1 DFQATT and CDR2 SNEGSKA (reference sequence). Trimming removed 4 bases from V and 0 bases from J, with 16 bases in between. The CDR3 spans 16 residues. Here the CDR3 reads CSATQGTFSSNQPQHF. In DNA form, the CDR3 reads TGCAGTGCTACGCAGGGGACCTTTAGTAGCAATCAGCCCCAGCATTTT.

V and J are TRBV2 and TRBJ2-2; TRBD2 agrees at 12 bases. Germline V gene sequence: CDR1 SNHLY, CDR2 FYNNEI. With 4 bases clipped from V and 3 bases from J, the junction kept 9 bases outside the gene matches. The CDR3 sequence is 18 residues long. The chain's CDR3 is CASSGGLAGGIDTGELFF. DNA for the CDR3: TGTGCCAGCAGTGGTGGGCTAGCGGGGGGGATCGACACCGGGGAGCTGTTTTTT.

The rearrangement links TRBV5-1 to TRBJ1-1; maybe TRBD1 (5 bases). With 1 base removed from V and 5 bases from J, the gap between germline ends came to 15 bases. The V gene's germline CDR1 is SGHRS and CDR2 YFSETQ. The CDR3 length is 15 residues. The CDR3 reads CASSLTAGTVTEAFF. DNA of the CDR3: TGCGCCAGCAGCTTGACGGCCGGGACGGTTACTGAAGCTTTCTTT.

By frequency in the sample, this clonotype is medium-sized. This chain uses TRBV27 with TRBJ1-2; D gene uncertain. This CDR3 region has 13 residues. The V end was cut by 6 bases, the J end by 4 bases, with 12 bases between. Germline CDR1 MNHEY, CDR2 SMNVEV (reference sequence). The CDR3 DNA follows: TGTGCCAGCAGCCGAGCGGGGAGCTATGGCTACACCTTC. Amino acids: CASSRAGSYGYTF.

The chain couples TRBV28 to TRBJ1-2; TRBD1 might be the D (5 bases). CDR1 is MDHEN, CDR2 SYDVKM, per germline. This CDR3 is 14 amino acids long. V lost 6 bases and J lost 6, with 17 bases in between. CDR3 sequence: CASSSAGRTHGYTF. Here the CDR3 DNA reads TGTGCCAGCAGCTCCGCGGGACGGACACATGGCTACACCTTC.

This clonotype appeared a few times. The DNA of the CDR3 is TGTGCCAGCCGTTCCGGACAGGGGGCGCTCGGGGCCAACGTCCTGACTTTC. The encoded protein is CASRSGQGALGANVLTF. V is TRBV6-5 and J is TRBJ2-6, with 11 bases aligning to TRBD1. The CDR3 contains 17 residues. Germline CDR1 MNHEY, CDR2 SVGAGI. V lost 8 bases and J lost 4; bases outside the gene matches: 10.

This clonotype was seen a handful of times. In DNA form, the CDR3 reads TGTGCCAGCAGTTACCAAACGACTGCGGACATCACTGAAGCTTTCTTT. Its protein product is CASSYQTTADITEAFF. The J gene is TRBJ1-1, the V gene TRBV6-5; the D gene is possibly TRBD1 (5 bases). Trimming left V 2 bases short and J 4 bases short, with 17 bases between. Germline CDR1 reads MNHEY; CDR2 reads SVGAGI. This CDR3 has 16 residues.